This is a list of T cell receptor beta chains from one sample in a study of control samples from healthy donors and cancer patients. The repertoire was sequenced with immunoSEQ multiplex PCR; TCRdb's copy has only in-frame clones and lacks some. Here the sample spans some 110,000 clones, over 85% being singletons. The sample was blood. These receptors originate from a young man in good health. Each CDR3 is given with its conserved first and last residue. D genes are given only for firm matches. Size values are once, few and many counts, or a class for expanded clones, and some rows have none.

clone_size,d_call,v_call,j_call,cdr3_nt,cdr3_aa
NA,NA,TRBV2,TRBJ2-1,TGTGCCAGCAGGAGGGACGACAATGAGCAGTTCTTC,CASRRDDNEQFF
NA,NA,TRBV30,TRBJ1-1,TGTGCCTGGGTAGACAGGACCCCTGAAGCTTTCTTT,CAWVDRTPEAFF
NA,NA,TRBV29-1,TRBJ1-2,TGCAGCGTTCCTACAGGGCGTGGGGGCAATGGCTACACCTTC,CSVPTGRGGNGYTF
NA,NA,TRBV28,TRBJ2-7,TGTGCCAGCAGTTTAACCGGGACAAGCTCCTACGAGCAGTACTTC,CASSLTGTSSYEQYF
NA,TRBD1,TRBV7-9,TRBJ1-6,TGTGCCAGCAGCTCCCCGGGACAGTATAATTCACCCCTCCACTTT,CASSSPGQYNSPLHF
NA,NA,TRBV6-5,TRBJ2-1,TGTGCCAGCGCCTCCAGGGGTGGTGAGCAGTTCTTC,CASASRGGEQFF
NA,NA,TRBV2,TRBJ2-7,TGTGCCAGCAGGATCGGGACCGCAGGCCAGTACTTC,CASRIGTAGQYF
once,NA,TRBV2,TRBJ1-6,TGTGCCAGCAGTGTGCCAGGGAGTGAGCTTTCACCCCTCCACTTT,CASSVPGSELSPLHF
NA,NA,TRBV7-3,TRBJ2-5,TGTGCCAGCAGCTTTGGCAGGGGAGAGACCCAGTACTTC,CASSFGRGETQYF
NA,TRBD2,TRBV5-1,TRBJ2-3,TGCGCCAGCAGCACAGCGGGGGCCCCAGATACGCAGTATTTT,CASSTAGAPDTQYF
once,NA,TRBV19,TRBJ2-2,TGTGCCAGTAGTATCTCGCCAGGCACCGGGGAGCTGTTTTTT,CASSISPGTGELFF
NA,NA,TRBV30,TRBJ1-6,TGTGCCTGGAGTCTGAACAGGGAGAATTACTATAATTCACCCCTCCACTTT,CAWSLNRENYYNSPLHF
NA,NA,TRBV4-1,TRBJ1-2,TGCGCCAGCAGCCAGGGGGTGGGGGACCGCCGGCGCTATGGCTACACCTTC,CASSQGVGDRRRYGYTF
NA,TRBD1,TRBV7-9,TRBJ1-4,TGTGCCAGCAGCCTCTCCGGGACAGGGGGGGAAAAACTGTTTTTT,CASSLSGTGGEKLFF
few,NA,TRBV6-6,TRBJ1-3,TGTGCCAGCAGTCGTACCGGGACGGCCTACTCTGGAAACACCATATATTTT,CASSRTGTAYSGNTIYF
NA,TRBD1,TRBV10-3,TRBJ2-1,TGTGCCATCAGCCGACAGGGAGAAAATGAGCAGTTCTTC,CAISRQGENEQFF
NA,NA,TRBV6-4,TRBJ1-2,TGTGCCAGCAGCGCCTCAGGGGCCTATGGCTACACCTTC,CASSASGAYGYTF
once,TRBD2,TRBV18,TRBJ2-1,TGTGCCAGCTCACCACCGAGTCTAGCGGGGGGAAGTGAGCAGTTCTTC,CASSPPSLAGGSEQFF
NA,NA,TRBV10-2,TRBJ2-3,TGCGCCAGCAGTACCGCTGAATCGTTTACGGATACGCAGTATTTT,CASSTAESFTDTQYF
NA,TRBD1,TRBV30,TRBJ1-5,TGTGCCTGGAGTGTCGGGGCAGGGGGAAATCAGCCCCAGCATTTT,CAWSVGAGGNQPQHF
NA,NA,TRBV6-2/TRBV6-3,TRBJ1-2,TGTGCCAGCAGCCCCTCGGAGATTACCTATGGCTACACCTTC,CASSPSEITYGYTF
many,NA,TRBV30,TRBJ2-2,TGTGCCTGGAGTGTAGGCAACACCGGGGAGCTGTTTTTT,CAWSVGNTGELFF
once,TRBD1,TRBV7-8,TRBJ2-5,TGTGCCAGCAGCCGGGGACAGGGTGAAGAGACCCAGTACTTC,CASSRGQGEETQYF
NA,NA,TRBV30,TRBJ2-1,TGTGCCTGTTACGGCCCTCGGAATGAGCAGTTCTTC,CACYGPRNEQFF
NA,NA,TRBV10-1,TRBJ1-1,TGCGCCAGCAGTGAAAGGCAGGGGATTGCTTTCTTT,CASSERQGIAFF
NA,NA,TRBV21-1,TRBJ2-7,TGTGCCAGCCCGGGAGGGGATCCCTACGAGCAGTACTTC,CASPGGDPYEQYF
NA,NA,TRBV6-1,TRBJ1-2,TGTGCCAGCAGTGATGCCGGCTACACCTTC,CASSDAGYTF
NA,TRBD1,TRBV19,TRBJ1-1,TGTGCCAGTAGGTTCCCAGGGGGGGCCACTGAAGCTTTCTTT,CASRFPGGATEAFF
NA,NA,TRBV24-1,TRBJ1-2,TGTGCCACCAGTGACGGGGACTATGGCTACACCTTC,CATSDGDYGYTF
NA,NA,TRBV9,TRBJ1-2,TGTGCCAGCAACCGCTACACCTTC,CASNRYTF
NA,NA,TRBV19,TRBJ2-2,TGTGCCAGTGCAGCCGCAGCGGTCACCGGGGAGCTGTTTTTT,CASAAAAVTGELFF
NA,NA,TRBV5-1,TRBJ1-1,TGCGCCAGCAGCTTGGGGGTGACAGGTTTGAACACTGAAGCTTTCTTT,CASSLGVTGLNTEAFF
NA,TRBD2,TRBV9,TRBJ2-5,TGTGCCAGCAGCGTAGCCCCTAGCGGGGAGACCCAGTACTTC,CASSVAPSGETQYF
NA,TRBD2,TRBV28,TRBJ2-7,TGTGCCAGCAGCCCCGGGGGGGGCGGTGACTACGAGCAGTACTTC,CASSPGGGGDYEQYF
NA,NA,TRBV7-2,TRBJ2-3,TGTGCCAGCAGCTTAGGAGGGGTCACAGATACGCAGTATTTT,CASSLGGVTDTQYF
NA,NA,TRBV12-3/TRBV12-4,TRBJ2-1,TGTGCCAGCAGTGGAAGGGGCGAGCAGTTCTTC,CASSGRGEQFF
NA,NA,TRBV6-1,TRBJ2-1,TGTGCCAGCAGTGAATTCCAGAGAGAGCAGTTCTTC,CASSEFQREQFF
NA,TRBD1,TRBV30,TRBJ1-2,TGTGCCTGGGAAACAGGGGGTGGCTACACCTTC,CAWETGGGYTF
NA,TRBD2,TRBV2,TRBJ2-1,TGTGCCAGCGAAACCCTAGCGGGGAATGAGCAGTTCTTC,CASETLAGNEQFF
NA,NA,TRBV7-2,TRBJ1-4,TGTGCCAGCAGCAGAACTAATGAAAAACTGTTTTTT,CASSRTNEKLFF
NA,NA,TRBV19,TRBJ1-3,TGTGCCAGTAGTATCCCAGCCATCTCTGGAAACACCATATATTTT,CASSIPAISGNTIYF
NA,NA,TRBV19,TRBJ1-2,TGTGCCACTCAGTCCCCCATCGAATATGGCTACACCTTC,CATQSPIEYGYTF
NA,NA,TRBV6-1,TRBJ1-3,TGTGCCAGCAGTGAAGCCGTCTGGGATGGGGGAAACACCATATATTTT,CASSEAVWDGGNTIYF
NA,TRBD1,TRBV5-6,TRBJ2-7,TGTGCCAGCAGCTTGCCTTCCGGGACAGGGTCCAGTGAGCAGTACTTC,CASSLPSGTGSSEQYF